This is a list of T cell receptor beta chains from one sample in a study of blood T cell repertoires in COVID-19. The method was immunoSEQ multiplex PCR; TCRdb's version includes in-frame clones alone and lacks a portion of them. The sample lists 350,000 to 450,000 clones; over 75% were seen once. The sequenced sample was PBMCs or T cells enriched from blood (not recorded which). These receptors were taken from a woman between 18 and 30 years old who had been exposed to COVID-19. CDR3s include the opening cysteine and the closing phenylalanine or tryptophan. A D gene is named only where the DNA matches it firmly. Not all rows give a size; the values are once, few, many and, for expanded clones, a class.

>TRBJ1-6|-|-|TRBV12-1
TGTGCCAGCAGCCCCCGACAGGGAGAGGGTTCACCCCTCCACTTT
CASSPRQGEGSPLHF
>TRBJ2-7|once|-|TRBV19
TGTGCCAGTAGTATCACGTCTGGAGACTACGAGCAGTACTTC
CASSITSGDYEQYF
>TRBJ1-2|few|-|TRBV19
TGTGCCAGTAGTATGGTTCCAGGGCCATTGGGCTACACCTTC
CASSMVPGPLGYTF
>TRBJ2-5|-|TRBD2|TRBV14
TGTGCCAGCAGCCTCCTAGCGGGAGCAGGGGAGACCCAGTACTTC
CASSLLAGAGETQYF
>TRBJ1-3|-|-|TRBV7-2
TGTGCCAGCAGCTTAGTTGCGGGGGCTGGAAACACCATATATTTT
CASSLVAGAGNTIYF
>TRBJ2-2|-|TRBD1|TRBV28
TGTGCCAGCAGTTCAGGGGGCGACACCGGGGAGCTGTTTTTT
CASSSGGDTGELFF
>TRBJ1-5|-|TRBD1|TRBV6-4
TGTGCCAGTGCAGGTTCCGGACAGGGCGGAGGGCCCCAGCATTTT
CASAGSGQGGGPQHF
>TRBJ2-1|-|TRBD2|TRBV5-1
TGCGCCAGCAGCTGGACTAGCGGGAGGGCCACTGAGCAGTTCTTC
CASSWTSGRATEQFF
>TRBJ1-1|-|-|TRBV5-8
TGTGCCAGCAGCTTTGGCCTGGAAGCTTTCTTT
CASSFGLEAFF
>TRBJ2-5|-|TRBD2|TRBV16
TGTGCCAGCAGCCAAGGTAGCGGGACCCAAGAGACCCAGTACTTC
CASSQGSGTQETQYF
>TRBJ1-2|-|-|TRBV4-1
TGCGCCAGCAGTCCTCAGAAGGGGTTTAACTATGGCTACACCTTC
CASSPQKGFNYGYTF
>TRBJ2-1|-|-|TRBV15
TGTGCCACCAGCAGAGATCTGAGCTCCTACAATGAGCAGTTCTTC
CATSRDLSSYNEQFF
>TRBJ2-1|-|TRBD1|TRBV19
TGTGCCAGTAGCGCACAGGGGGCGGGTAGGGATGAGCAGTTCTTC
CASSAQGAGRDEQFF
>TRBJ2-7|-|-|TRBV5-8
TGTGCCAGCAGCTTCGAACTGAGCTCCTACGAGCAGTACTTC
CASSFELSSYEQYF
>TRBJ1-1|-|-|TRBV4-2
TGTGCCAGCAGCCAAGGAGGACAGATAACCCCAGACAGAAATTTTATCATGAACACTGAAGCTTTCTTT
CASSQGGQITPDRNFIMNTEAFF
>TRBJ2-7|-|-|TRBV4-2
TGTGCCAGCAGCCTCCACTCGGGGGATTCTTATTTGGGATTCGAGCAGTACTTC
CASSLHSGDSYLGFEQYF
>TRBJ2-2|-|-|TRBV2
TGTGCCAGCAGTCTGAACCTAATTAATACCGGGGAGCTGTTTTTT
CASSLNLINTGELFF
>TRBJ1-1|-|TRBD1|TRBV7-9
TGTGCCAGCAGCCCACAGGGGGCGCTGGGCACTGAAGCTTTCTTT
CASSPQGALGTEAFF
>TRBJ1-2|-|TRBD1|TRBV7-2
TGTGCCAGCAGCTTAGAGGGACAGGGGTACTATGGCTACACCTTC
CASSLEGQGYYGYTF
>TRBJ1-1|-|-|TRBV19
TGTGCCAGTAGTATTTGGGGAGATGGGAACACTGAAGCTTTCTTT
CASSIWGDGNTEAFF
>TRBJ1-3|-|-|TRBV4-2
TGTGCCAGCAGCCAAGCCGCCGGGGGAGGAACTGGAAACACCATATATTTT
CASSQAAGGGTGNTIYF
>TRBJ2-2|-|TRBD1|TRBV6-4
TGTGCCAGCAGTGACGGACAGGGGGCTTTCACCGGGGAGCTGTTTTTT
CASSDGQGAFTGELFF
>TRBJ1-4|-|TRBD1|TRBV3-1/TRBV3-2
TGTGCCAGCAGCCAACTTATCCGGGACAGAGAAAAACTGTTTTTT
CASSQLIRDREKLFF
>TRBJ2-7|-|-|TRBV30
TGTGCCTGGAGTGTCGGTCTCTCAAGCTACGAGCAGTACTTC
CAWSVGLSSYEQYF
>TRBJ2-3|-|TRBD2|TRBV4-3
TGCGCCAGCAGCCACCCCCCGGGGTTAGCGGGGGGTAGCACAGATACGCAGTATTTT
CASSHPPGLAGGSTDTQYF
>TRBJ1-4|-|TRBD1|TRBV19
TGTGCCAGTAGTATCCTAATCACTGGGACAGAGAATGAAAAACTGTTTTTT
CASSILITGTENEKLFF
>TRBJ2-7|-|TRBD2|TRBV6-6
TGTGCCAGCAGGCGGGGAGGGGCGGCCTACGAGCAGTACTTC
CASRRGGAAYEQYF
>TRBJ2-7|-|-|TRBV3-1/TRBV3-2
TGTGCCAGCAGCCAAGGATCCGGCTACGAGCAGTACTTC
CASSQGSGYEQYF
>TRBJ2-3|-|TRBD2|TRBV13
TGTGCCAGCAGCCTTCGGACTAGCGGGGGACCCACAGATACGCAGTATTTT
CASSLRTSGGPTDTQYF
>TRBJ1-2|-|-|TRBV7-9
TGTGCCAGCAGCTTGAGCGCAGGGAATGGCTACACCTTC
CASSLSAGNGYTF
>TRBJ1-2|-|TRBD1|TRBV6-4
TGTGCCAGCACCGGACAGGGCGACTATGGCTACACCTTC
CASTGQGDYGYTF
>TRBJ1-3|-|TRBD1|TRBV7-2
TGTGCCAGCAGTTGGGGGGCCGCAGGGGGCTCTGGAAACACCATATATTTT
CASSWGAAGGSGNTIYF
>TRBJ2-7|-|-|TRBV7-2
TGTGCCAGCAGCTCTAGGGGGAGACAGAACTACGAGCAGTACTTC
CASSSRGRQNYEQYF
>TRBJ1-3|few|-|TRBV19
TGTGCCAGTAGCCCTCGGGGGGGTGTCTCTGGAAACACCATATATTTT
CASSPRGGVSGNTIYF
>TRBJ1-6|-|-|TRBV9
TGTGCCAGCAGCGTAGGGGACACCTATAATTCACCCCTCCACTTT
CASSVGDTYNSPLHF
>TRBJ1-4|-|-|TRBV27
TGTGCCAGCCGATTCAGAGCATCACTCGGGGAAAAACTGTTTTTT
CASRFRASLGEKLFF
>TRBJ2-3|-|-|TRBV6-4
TGTGCCAGCAGTGACTCCCAGTACGGCACAGATACGCAGTATTTT
CASSDSQYGTDTQYF
>TRBJ1-2|-|-|TRBV25-1
TGTGCCAGCAGTGCGGGAGGGGGCTATGGCTACACCTTC
CASSAGGGYGYTF
>TRBJ1-5|-|-|TRBV4-2
TGTGCCAGCAGCCAAGTAACGGGAGGGGGTCAGCCCCAGCATTTT
CASSQVTGGGQPQHF
>TRBJ2-7|-|-|TRBV5-4
TGTGCCAGCAGCCGCGGGTCTAACCCCTACGAGCAGTACTTC
CASSRGSNPYEQYF
>TRBJ2-1|-|TRBD2|TRBV5-4
TGTGCCAGCAGCTTGGCTGGGACTAGCACCTCCAATGAGCAGTTCTTC
CASSLAGTSTSNEQFF
>TRBJ1-2|-|TRBD1|TRBV12-3/TRBV12-4
TGTGCCAGCACCGGGGGACAGGGGCATGGCTACACCTTC
CASTGGQGHGYTF
>TRBJ1-1|-|-|TRBV9
TGTGCCGAGGGCGGGGGACGGAGGAACACTGAAGCTTTCTTT
CAEGGGRRNTEAFF
>TRBJ2-7|-|-|TRBV7-9
TGTGCCAGCAGCTTTTCGGGCAGGGGTGCCGAGCAGTACTTC
CASSFSGRGAEQYF
>TRBJ2-5|-|TRBD1|TRBV5-6
TGTGCCAGCAGCTTGAGGCTGACAGGGCAAGAGACCCAGTACTTC
CASSLRLTGQETQYF
>TRBJ1-4|-|TRBD1|TRBV30
TGTGCCTGGAGTGTATCGGGACAGGGCTCAGGTGGTGAAAAACTGTTTTTT
CAWSVSGQGSGGEKLFF
>TRBJ1-5|-|TRBD1|TRBV7-2
TGTGCCAGCAGCCCGCGGACAGGGGCGGTAGGTCAGCCCCAGCATTTT
CASSPRTGAVGQPQHF
>TRBJ1-6|-|-|TRBV15
TGTGCCACCAGCAGCCCCGGAGGACGGAATTATAATTCACCCCTCCACTTT
CATSSPGGRNYNSPLHF
>TRBJ2-2|-|-|TRBV6-5
TGTGCCAGCAGTAAACTTTATACCGCGAGCGGGGAGCTGTTTTTT
CASSKLYTASGELFF